This T cell receptor (beta chain) was sequenced in a study of blood T cell repertoires in COVID-19. J gave up 5 bases and V 6 bases, and 6 bases lay outside the gene matches. This CDR3 comprises 14 residues. In germline, CDR1 is ENHRY, CDR2 SYGVKD. In the original analysis: Reference gene primer amplification yielded estimated nucleated cell counts. Sequenced by immunoSEQ multiplex PCR; TCRdb stores in-frame clones only, minus some. The D gene and trimming were derived from the DNA, and the V and J assignments and clone size from that table. The sample includes over 300,000 clones, around 92% of them seen just once.

V and J are TRBV10-3 and TRBJ1-1; 10 bases align to TRBD1. The TCR originated in a man between 18 and 29 years old who had recovered from COVID-19. Specimen: peripheral blood. The CDR3 coding sequence is TGTGCCATCAGCGTAGACAGGGGGCGGACTGAAGCTTTCTTT. Encoded protein: CAISVDRGRTEAFF.